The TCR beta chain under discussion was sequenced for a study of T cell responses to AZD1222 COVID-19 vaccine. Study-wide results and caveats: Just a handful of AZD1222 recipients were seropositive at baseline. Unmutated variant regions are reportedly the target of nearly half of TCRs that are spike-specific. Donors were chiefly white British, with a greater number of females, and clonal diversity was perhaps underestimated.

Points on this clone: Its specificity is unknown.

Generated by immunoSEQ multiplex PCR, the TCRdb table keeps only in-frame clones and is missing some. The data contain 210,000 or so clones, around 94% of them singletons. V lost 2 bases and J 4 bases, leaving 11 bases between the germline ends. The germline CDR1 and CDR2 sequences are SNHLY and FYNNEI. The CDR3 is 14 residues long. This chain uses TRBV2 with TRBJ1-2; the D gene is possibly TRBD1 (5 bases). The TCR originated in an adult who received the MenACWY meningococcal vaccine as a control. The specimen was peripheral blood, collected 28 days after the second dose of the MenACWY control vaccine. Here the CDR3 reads CASSERPGSYGYTF. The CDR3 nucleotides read TGTGCCAGCAGTGAACGGCCAGGGAGCTATGGCTACACCTTC.